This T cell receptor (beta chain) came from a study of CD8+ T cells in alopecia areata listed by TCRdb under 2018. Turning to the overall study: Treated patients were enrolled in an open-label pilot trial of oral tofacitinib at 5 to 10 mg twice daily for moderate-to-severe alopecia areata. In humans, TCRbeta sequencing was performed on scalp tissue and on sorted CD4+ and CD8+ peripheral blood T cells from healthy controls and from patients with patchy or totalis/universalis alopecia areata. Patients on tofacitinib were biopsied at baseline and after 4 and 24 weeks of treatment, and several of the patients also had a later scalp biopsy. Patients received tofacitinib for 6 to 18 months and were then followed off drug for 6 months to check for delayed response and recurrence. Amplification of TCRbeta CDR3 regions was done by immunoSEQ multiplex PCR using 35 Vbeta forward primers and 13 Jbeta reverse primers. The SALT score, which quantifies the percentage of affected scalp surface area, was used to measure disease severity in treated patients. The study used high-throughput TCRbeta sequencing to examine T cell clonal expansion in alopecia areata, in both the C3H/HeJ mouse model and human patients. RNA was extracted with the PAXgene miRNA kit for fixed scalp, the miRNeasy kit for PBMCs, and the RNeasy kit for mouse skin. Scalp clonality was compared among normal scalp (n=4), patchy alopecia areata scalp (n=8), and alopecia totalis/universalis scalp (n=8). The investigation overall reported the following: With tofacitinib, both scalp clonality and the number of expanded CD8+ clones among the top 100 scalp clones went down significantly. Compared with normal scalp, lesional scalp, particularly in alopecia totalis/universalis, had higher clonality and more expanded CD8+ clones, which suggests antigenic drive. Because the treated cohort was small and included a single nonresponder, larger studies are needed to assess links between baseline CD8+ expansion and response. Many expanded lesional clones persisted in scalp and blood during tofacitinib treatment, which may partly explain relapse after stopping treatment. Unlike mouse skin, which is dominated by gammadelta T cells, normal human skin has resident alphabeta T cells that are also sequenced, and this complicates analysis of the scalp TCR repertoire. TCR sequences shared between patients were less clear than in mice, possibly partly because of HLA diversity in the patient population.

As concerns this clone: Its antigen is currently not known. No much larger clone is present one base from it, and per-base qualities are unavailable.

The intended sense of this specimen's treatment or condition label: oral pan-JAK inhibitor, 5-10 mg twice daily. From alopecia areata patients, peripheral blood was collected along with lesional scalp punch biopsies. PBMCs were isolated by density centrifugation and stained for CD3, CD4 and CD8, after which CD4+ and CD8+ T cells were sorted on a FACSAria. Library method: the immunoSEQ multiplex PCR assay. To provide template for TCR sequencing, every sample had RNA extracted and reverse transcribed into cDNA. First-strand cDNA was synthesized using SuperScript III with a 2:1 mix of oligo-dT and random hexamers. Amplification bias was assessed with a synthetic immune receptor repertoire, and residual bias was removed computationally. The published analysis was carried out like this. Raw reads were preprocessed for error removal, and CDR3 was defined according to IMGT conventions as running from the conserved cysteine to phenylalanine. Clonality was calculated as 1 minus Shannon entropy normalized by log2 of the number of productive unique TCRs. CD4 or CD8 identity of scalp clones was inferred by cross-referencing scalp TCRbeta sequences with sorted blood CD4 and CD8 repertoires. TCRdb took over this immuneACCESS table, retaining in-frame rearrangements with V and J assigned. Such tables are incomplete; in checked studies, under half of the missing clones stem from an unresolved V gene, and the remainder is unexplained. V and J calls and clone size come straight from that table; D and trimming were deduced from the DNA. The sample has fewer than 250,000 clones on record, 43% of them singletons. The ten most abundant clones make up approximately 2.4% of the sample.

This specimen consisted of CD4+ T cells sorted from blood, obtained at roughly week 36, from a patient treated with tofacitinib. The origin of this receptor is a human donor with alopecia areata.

The DNA reads as follows: TGTGCCAGCAGCCAACCGGGGAGAGGAACCTACGAGCAGTACTTC. Translated, it reads CASSQPGRGTYEQYF. The chain was built from TRBV14 and TRBJ2-7; TRBD2 is a possible D gene, resting on 5 matching bases. The CDR3 starts with the cysteine, ends with the phenylalanine, and has 15 residues. Left in the record is the CDR3 DNA by itself, 45 bases read in frame from the first base. Per the germline V gene, SGHDN is the CDR1 and FVKESK is the CDR2. The V end loses 2 bases and the J end loses 2 bases, and a stretch of 13 bases separates them.